A selection of T cell receptor beta chains follows, all from one sample in a study of response to subunit inactivated influenza vaccine. TCRdb fed the RT-PCR reads into MiXCR, producing one record per CDR3 protein. The sample shows over 800,000 distinct CDR3 sequences, approximately 22% of them seen only once. Sequences were derived from PBMCs from blood, sampled more than 4 days after vaccination. The receptors here all came from a man between 45 and 60 years old who received an inactivated influenza vaccine. Each CDR3 is given with its conserved first and last residue. A D gene is named only where the DNA matches it firmly. A row's size may be missing; if present it is once, few, many or a size class.

j_call: TRBJ1-1; d_call: NA; v_call: TRBV18; clone_size: NA; cdr3_nt: TGTGCCAGCTCACCGGCAGGGAACACTGAAGCTTTCTTT; cdr3_aa: CASSPAGNTEAFF
j_call: TRBJ2-1; d_call: NA; v_call: TRBV7-8; clone_size: few; cdr3_nt: TGTGCCAGCAGCTCTTGGGTGTCCGGGAATGAGCAGTTCTTC; cdr3_aa: CASSSWVSGNEQFF
j_call: TRBJ2-7; d_call: TRBD1; v_call: TRBV20-1; clone_size: many; cdr3_nt: TGCAGTGCTAGGACAGGGGCCTCCTACGAGCAGTACTTC; cdr3_aa: CSARTGASYEQYF
j_call: TRBJ2-2; d_call: TRBD2; v_call: TRBV5-1; clone_size: NA; cdr3_nt: TGCGCCAGCAGCGGCCAGCCTAGCGGGGCGAACACCGGGGAGCTGTTTTTT; cdr3_aa: CASSGQPSGANTGELFF
j_call: TRBJ2-1; d_call: TRBD1; v_call: TRBV5-1; clone_size: many; cdr3_nt: TGCGCCAGCAGCCGAACGACAGGGTTACCATACAATGAGCAGTTCTTC; cdr3_aa: CASSRTTGLPYNEQFF
j_call: TRBJ2-3; d_call: TRBD2; v_call: TRBV25-1; clone_size: few; cdr3_nt: TGTGCCAGCAGCTGGAGCACTAGCGGGAGTTGGTACACAGATACGCAGTATTTT; cdr3_aa: CASSWSTSGSWYTDTQYF
j_call: TRBJ2-7; d_call: TRBD2; v_call: TRBV4-2; clone_size: many; cdr3_nt: TGTGCCAGCAGCCCAGAGATAGGACTAGCGGGCTACGAGCAGTACTTC; cdr3_aa: CASSPEIGLAGYEQYF
j_call: TRBJ2-3; d_call: NA; v_call: TRBV10-3; clone_size: NA; cdr3_nt: TGTGCCATCAGTGAAAAGGGCCCCACAGATACGCAGTATTTT; cdr3_aa: CAISEKGPTDTQYF
j_call: TRBJ2-5; d_call: NA; v_call: TRBV18; clone_size: many; cdr3_nt: TGTGCCAGCTCACCACTGGGGGAGACCCAGTACTTC; cdr3_aa: CASSPLGETQYF
j_call: TRBJ2-3; d_call: TRBD2; v_call: TRBV5-8; clone_size: NA; cdr3_nt: TGTGCCAGCAGCTCTGGACTAGCGAGGACAGATACGCAGTATTTT; cdr3_aa: CASSSGLARTDTQYF
j_call: TRBJ1-4; d_call: NA; v_call: TRBV6-5; clone_size: NA; cdr3_nt: TGTGCCAGCAGTTGGGGACTTAATGAAAAACTGTTTTTT; cdr3_aa: CASSWGLNEKLFF
j_call: TRBJ2-7; d_call: NA; v_call: TRBV7-9; clone_size: NA; cdr3_nt: TGTGCCAGCAGCTTCATCCCGAGCGGGCGTTTCTACGAGCAGTACTTC; cdr3_aa: CASSFIPSGRFYEQYF
j_call: TRBJ2-5; d_call: NA; v_call: TRBV29-1; clone_size: NA; cdr3_nt: TGCAGCGGGAGTGGGGGGCAGGAACAAGAGACCCAGTACTTC; cdr3_aa: CSGSGGQEQETQYF
j_call: TRBJ1-2; d_call: TRBD1; v_call: TRBV7-2; clone_size: few; cdr3_nt: TGTGCCAGCAGCCCCGGGACAGGGATCCCCTATGGCTACACCTTC; cdr3_aa: CASSPGTGIPYGYTF
j_call: TRBJ2-7; d_call: NA; v_call: TRBV27; clone_size: many; cdr3_nt: TGTGCCAGCAGTGCGACAGTATACTCCTACGAGCAGTACTTC; cdr3_aa: CASSATVYSYEQYF
j_call: TRBJ1-2; d_call: NA; v_call: TRBV15; clone_size: NA; cdr3_nt: TGTGCCACCAGCACCGAAGGCTCAGGGAGATCGTTCGGCTACACCTTC; cdr3_aa: CATSTEGSGRSFGYTF
j_call: TRBJ2-1; d_call: TRBD2; v_call: TRBV12-3/TRBV12-4; clone_size: NA; cdr3_nt: TGTGCCAGCAGTTTCGGACTAGCGGGGGGGCCCCATGAGCAGTTCTTC; cdr3_aa: CASSFGLAGGPHEQFF
j_call: TRBJ1-1; d_call: NA; v_call: TRBV7-9; clone_size: NA; cdr3_nt: TGTGCCAGCAGAAGGCAGCTTGACGAAGCTTTCTTT; cdr3_aa: CASRRQLDEAFF
j_call: TRBJ2-7; d_call: NA; v_call: TRBV7-2; clone_size: NA; cdr3_nt: TGTGCCAGCAGCTTAGAAACCTGGGCCAGCTCCTACGAGCAGTACTTC; cdr3_aa: CASSLETWASSYEQYF
j_call: TRBJ1-2; d_call: TRBD1; v_call: TRBV29-1; clone_size: NA; cdr3_nt: TGCAGCGTACCACAGACCGGGACAGTAGTCTATGGCTACACCTTC; cdr3_aa: CSVPQTGTVVYGYTF
j_call: TRBJ2-5; d_call: TRBD1; v_call: TRBV20-1; clone_size: NA; cdr3_nt: TGCAGTGCTACCGGGACAGGGGATTCTGAGACCCAGTACTTC; cdr3_aa: CSATGTGDSETQYF
j_call: TRBJ2-1; d_call: TRBD2; v_call: TRBV27; clone_size: NA; cdr3_nt: TGTGCCAGCAGCGACCAGGGGCTAGCGGGCTCGGCTGAGCAGTTCTTC; cdr3_aa: CASSDQGLAGSAEQFF
j_call: TRBJ2-1; d_call: NA; v_call: TRBV20-1; clone_size: few; cdr3_nt: TGCAGTGCTAGTGATCGGGGGGCGGAAATGGGCTCCTACAATGAGCAGTTCTTC; cdr3_aa: CSASDRGAEMGSYNEQFF
j_call: TRBJ2-3; d_call: TRBD2; v_call: TRBV5-1; clone_size: few; cdr3_nt: TGCGCCAGCAGATTGGGACTAGCGGATACAGATACGCAGTATTTT; cdr3_aa: CASRLGLADTDTQYF
j_call: TRBJ2-3; d_call: TRBD1; v_call: TRBV6-1; clone_size: few; cdr3_nt: TGTGCCAGTACTCCGGGACAGGGATACACAGATACGCAGTATTTT; cdr3_aa: CASTPGQGYTDTQYF
j_call: TRBJ2-7; d_call: NA; v_call: TRBV24-1; clone_size: few; cdr3_nt: TGTGCCACCAGTGACAGGTCCTACGAGCAGTACTTC; cdr3_aa: CATSDRSYEQYF
j_call: TRBJ2-1; d_call: TRBD2; v_call: TRBV6-1; clone_size: NA; cdr3_nt: TGTGCCAGCAGCAAAAGACTAGCTAATGAGCAGTTCTTC; cdr3_aa: CASSKRLANEQFF
j_call: TRBJ2-4; d_call: TRBD2; v_call: TRBV28; clone_size: NA; cdr3_nt: TGTGCCAGCAGTTTACCCCTGGTTGAGCGGGAGGGCGGAAGAGCCAAAAACATTCAGTACTTC; cdr3_aa: CASSLPLVEREGGRAKNIQYF
j_call: TRBJ2-7; d_call: TRBD1; v_call: TRBV6-2/TRBV6-3; clone_size: NA; cdr3_nt: TGTGCCAGCAGTGACCCCCGGAATGACAGGGGCCTCTCCTACGAGCAGTACTTC; cdr3_aa: CASSDPRNDRGLSYEQYF
j_call: TRBJ2-7; d_call: NA; v_call: TRBV7-2; clone_size: many; cdr3_nt: TGTGCCAGCAGCTCCGACAGGACCTACGAGCAGTACTTC; cdr3_aa: CASSSDRTYEQYF
j_call: TRBJ2-5; d_call: NA; v_call: TRBV20-1; clone_size: few; cdr3_nt: TGCAGTGCTACGCCGGACCCCTCCGAGACCCAGTACTTC; cdr3_aa: CSATPDPSETQYF
j_call: TRBJ2-1; d_call: TRBD2; v_call: TRBV2; clone_size: NA; cdr3_nt: TGTGCCAGCAGTGAAGCGTGGCAGGGAGGGAACGAGCAGTTCTTC; cdr3_aa: CASSEAWQGGNEQFF
j_call: TRBJ2-4; d_call: TRBD1; v_call: TRBV7-8; clone_size: NA; cdr3_nt: TGTGCCAGCAGCTTCGGACAGGGGCTTAACATTCAGTACTTC; cdr3_aa: CASSFGQGLNIQYF
j_call: TRBJ2-7; d_call: TRBD2; v_call: TRBV9; clone_size: NA; cdr3_nt: TGTGCCAGCAGCGTTCTAGCGGGGGGTACCGACGAGCAGTACTTC; cdr3_aa: CASSVLAGGTDEQYF
j_call: TRBJ2-5; d_call: TRBD2; v_call: TRBV11-2; clone_size: once; cdr3_nt: TGTGCCAGCAGCTACATAGCGGGGGCCGAGGGGACCCAGTACTTC; cdr3_aa: CASSYIAGAEGTQYF
j_call: TRBJ1-4; d_call: NA; v_call: TRBV20-1; clone_size: few; cdr3_nt: TGCAGTGCTAGAGGAGGGGGAGCGGGCGAAAAACTGTTTTTT; cdr3_aa: CSARGGGAGEKLFF
j_call: TRBJ1-2; d_call: NA; v_call: TRBV4-2; clone_size: few; cdr3_nt: TGTGCCAGCAGCCAAAACGGCGGGAACTATGGCTACACCTTC; cdr3_aa: CASSQNGGNYGYTF
j_call: TRBJ2-1; d_call: NA; v_call: TRBV12-3/TRBV12-4; clone_size: NA; cdr3_nt: TGTGCCAGCAGTACTGCCAAGAATGAGCAGTTCTTC; cdr3_aa: CASSTAKNEQFF
j_call: TRBJ1-1; d_call: NA; v_call: TRBV2; clone_size: few; cdr3_nt: TGTGCCAGCAAAGGTAGCAGGGTATCCGAAGCTTTCTTT; cdr3_aa: CASKGSRVSEAFF
j_call: TRBJ1-5; d_call: NA; v_call: TRBV5-1; clone_size: many; cdr3_nt: TGCGCCAGCAGCTTGGCGCCAGGGAATCAGCCCCAGCATTTT; cdr3_aa: CASSLAPGNQPQHF